This T cell receptor beta chain was sequenced for a study of T cell responses to AZD1222 COVID-19 vaccine. Assay: immunoSEQ multiplex PCR; the TCRdb copy retains only in-frame clones and omits some. The repertoire holds approximately 110,000 clones, with approximately 88% as singletons. General study results and limits: Breadth and depth of Spike-specific TCRs rose after two AZD1222 doses. Among spike-specific TCRs, nearly half reportedly target unmutated variant regions. Clonal diversity was possibly underestimated, and white British individuals and females predominated among donors.

As to this clone: Its antigen remains unknown.

This CDR3 has 12 amino acids. V trimming: 5 bases; J trimming: 8 bases; junction bases outside the gene matches: 4. Germline CDR1 is MDHEN and CDR2 is SYDVKM. The TCR sequence derives from an adult in good health. The J gene is TRBJ1-2, the V gene TRBV28, with 8 bases matching TRBD1. Source: peripheral blood, taken on day 0 of AZD1222 vaccination. The CDR3 reads CASSRTGQGYTF. The CDR3 nucleotides are TGTGCCAGCAGTCGGACAGGGCAGGGCTACACCTTC.